Described below is a single T cell receptor (beta chain) sequence and its context. This clone appeared once. The target of this receptor is not known. Base qualities are not recorded, but no much larger clone differs from it by a single base. The sample is drawn from a study of memory CD4+ T cells and cytomegalovirus serostatus (dated by TCRdb to about 2019). General notes on the study: The cohort included approximately 35 healthy adults from Belgium, of whom 9 were CMV seropositive and some 24 were CMV seronegative. To replicate a published TCR-based CMV serostatus classifier, the study sequenced CD4+ memory TCRbeta repertoires from a Belgian cohort whose cytomegalovirus serostatus was known. What the work shows at the level of the full study, not this receptor alone: The results were interpreted as suggesting that the CMV-associated TCR signature is mostly present in the CD4+ memory repertoire. On the Belgian cohort, the classifier built on the original framework reached a median bootstrapped AUC of nearly 0.96, with a 95% CI of 0.76-1.00. For predicting CMV serostatus, the median bootstrapped AUC was roughly 0.96 using the original framework and 0.91 using a US-trained random forest. Of around 160 previously reported CMV-associated TCRbeta sequences, approximately 70 appeared in the CD4+ memory repertoires, each in one to five individuals. Only CD4+CD45RO+ memory cells were sequenced, in contrast to the original study, in which naive and memory CD4+ and CD8+ populations were covered.

Genomic DNA was extracted from sorted cells with the Quick-DNA Microprep Kit. Amplification of TCRbeta DNA was done with the immunoSEQ hsTCRbeta kit, following the protocol from the manufacturer. TCRbeta libraries were sequenced on an Illumina MiSeq instrument. As for how the authors treated the data: Once out-of-frame sequences had been removed, about 2,000,000 distinct TCRbeta sequences were left, which works out to an average of approximately 73,000 per individual. Each individual was scored using the number of roughly 150 previously reported CMV-associated TCRbeta sequences that the individual carried and the total number of productive distinct TCRbeta sequences. A beta-binomial model was reimplemented in Python, and scikit-learn random forests with default parameters were trained on US cohort data. Classifier performance on the Belgian cohort was reported as the median AUC with percentile confidence intervals calculated over 10,000 bootstrap iterations. TCRdb's version of the immuneACCESS table is confined to in-frame rearrangements and falls short of the full clone set. An unresolved V gene accounts for under half of the shortfall where checked; the remainder is of unknown origin. The D gene and trimming were derived from the DNA, and the V and J assignments and clone size from that table. The sample profile shows around 62,000 clones; about 80% of them were found once. 4% to 5.5% of the sample comes from the top ten.

A FACSAria II was used to sort memory CD4+ T cells, defined as single viable CD3+CD4+CD8-CD45RO+ cells. CMV serostatus was determined using a Roche Elecsys assay that detects serum IgG against CMV pp150, pp28, p38 and p52. Following thawing, total CD4+ T cells were enriched through positive selection using CD4 magnetic microbeads. The samples came from a separate study whose specific focus was interrogating the CD4+ T cell memory repertoire. Following standard operating procedures, peripheral blood mononuclear cells were isolated and cryopreserved, while serum was kept at -80 degrees C. CD3-PerCP (BW264/56), CD4-APC (RPA-T4), CD45RO-PE (UCHT1) and CD8-Pacific Orange (3B5) antibodies were used for staining, and non-viable cells were excluded with Sytox blue. Including the terminal cysteine and phenylalanine, the CDR3 comprises 20 residues. The DNA shown is the 60-base CDR3, in frame from base 1. V is cut back by 2 bases and J by 0 bases, with 9 bases in the junction unmatched. From the germline V gene, CDR1 is LGHNA and CDR2 is YSLEER.

The TCR originated in an adult in good health and CMV-seropositive. This receptor chain uses TRBV4-3 and TRBJ2-1, with TRBD2 matching 14 junction bases. Sample: memory CD4+ T cells from blood. The bases read TGCGCCAGCAGCCAACTCATGGGACTAGCGGGAGAGTTCTCCTACAATGAGCAGTTCTTC. Translated, this gives CASSQLMGLAGEFSYNEQFF.